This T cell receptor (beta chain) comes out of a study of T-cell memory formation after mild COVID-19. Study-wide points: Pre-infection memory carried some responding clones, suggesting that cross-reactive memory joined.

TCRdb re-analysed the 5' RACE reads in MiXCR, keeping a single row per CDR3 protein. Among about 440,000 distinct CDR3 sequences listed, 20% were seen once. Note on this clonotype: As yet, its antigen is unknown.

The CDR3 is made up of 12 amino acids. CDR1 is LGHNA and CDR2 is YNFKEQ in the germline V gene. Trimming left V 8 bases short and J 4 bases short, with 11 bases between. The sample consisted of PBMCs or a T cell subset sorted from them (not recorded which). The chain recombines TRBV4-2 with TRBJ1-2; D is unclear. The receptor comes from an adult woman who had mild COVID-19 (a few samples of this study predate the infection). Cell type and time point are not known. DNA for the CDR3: TGTGCCAGCGGGAAGGCAGCCTATGGCTACACCTTC. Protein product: CASGKAAYGYTF.